This TCR beta chain was identified during a study of chemoradiotherapy in HPV16-positive cancers. Study-wide context: Functional T-cell assays on two HPV16-positive patients' cells defined candidate HPV-specific clones and common TCR motifs. Notes on the study in general: HPV-specific T cells were functionally defined from only a couple of HPV16-positive patients. During treatment, candidate HPV-specific clones and E7-related motifs expanded in tumor.

Over chemoradiotherapy, repertoires were sampled more than once. On this clone itself: Its target is unknown.

CDR3 length: 15 amino acids. Sequencing was performed with immunoSEQ multiplex PCR; in TCRdb, only in-frame clones are kept and a portion is missing. The sample lists about 7,000 clones; about 79% were seen once. This sample was gathered from a patient who underwent chemoradiotherapy. The source is a human donor with HPV-associated anogenital cancer. This chain joins TRBV21-1 and TRBJ1-4. TRBV21-1 is marked as a pseudogene. CDR3 DNA sequence: TGTGCCAGCAGCAAAGGGACGGCAACTAATGAAAAACTGTTTTTT. As protein: CASSKGTATNEKLFF.